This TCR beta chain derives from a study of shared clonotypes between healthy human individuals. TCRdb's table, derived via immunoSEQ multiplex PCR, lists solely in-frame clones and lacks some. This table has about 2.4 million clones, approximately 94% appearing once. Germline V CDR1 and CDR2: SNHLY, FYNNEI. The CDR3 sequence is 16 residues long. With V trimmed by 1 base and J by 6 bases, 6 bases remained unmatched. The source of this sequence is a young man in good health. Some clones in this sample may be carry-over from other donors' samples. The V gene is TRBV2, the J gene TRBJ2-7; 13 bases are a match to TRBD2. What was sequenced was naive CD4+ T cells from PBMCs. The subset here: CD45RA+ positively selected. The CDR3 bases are TGTGCCAGCAGTGAAGGGACTAGCGGGAGCCCCTTCGAGCAGTACTTC. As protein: CASSEGTSGSPFEQYF.